The TCR beta chain described here comes from a study of cytomegalovirus exposure and HLA in healthy donors. Details on this clone: Its target is not known.

Both 60 Vbeta primers and 13 Jbeta primers went into the PCR. Using immunoSEQ multiplex PCR, the repertoire was profiled, and TCRdb retains in-frame clones only, with some absent. Of around 110,000 clones in the sample, over 75% are singletons; the top ten hold 3% to 4%. General observations from the study: Overall, about 160 TCR beta chains were annotated as cytomegalovirus-associated. As was reported, the HLA-A and HLA-B alleles of most subjects were accurately predicted from TCR beta sequences. Another analysis was done later, and it associated 15,000 or so TCR beta sequences with HLA alleles at 0.05 false discovery rate.

Source material: PBMCs. The source of this sequence is a man in his 60s in good health and CMV-seronegative.

Here the CDR3 reads CASSFLQGTRPQHF. Here the CDR3 DNA reads TGTGCCAGCAGTTTTCTACAGGGGACGCGGCCCCAGCATTTT. The chain recombines TRBV27 with TRBJ1-5; 7 nucleotides match TRBD1. After removal of 3 bases from V and 9 bases from J, the junction contained 8 bases not matched to a gene. This CDR3 contains 14 residues. Germline CDR1 and CDR2: MNHEY and SMNVEV (reference sequence).